The T cell receptor (beta chain) described here comes from a study of shared clonotypes between healthy human individuals. This clone has only one observation. The target antigen is unknown. Naive-designated CD8 cells lacked CD45RO, were positively enriched for CCR7, and omitted terminally differentiated effector memory CD45RA+ cells. The CDR3 length is 11 residues. Germline V lookup: CDR1 DFQATT, CDR2 SNEGSKA (reference sequence). The V end lost 6 bases, the J end lost 9 bases, and 12 bases lay between the germline ends. Using immunoSEQ multiplex PCR, the repertoire was profiled, and TCRdb retains in-frame clones only, with some absent. The sample consists of approximately 600,000 clones, around 95% of them appearing once. Study-level results: Larger estimated richness was generally recorded for naive subsets relative to memory subsets.

The chain uses TRBV20-1 and TRBJ2-1; D is perhaps TRBD2 (5 bases). Sample: naive CD8+ T cells sorted from blood. The TCR sequence derives from a woman aged 30 to 39 in good health. As DNA, the CDR3 is TGCAGTGCAAGACTAATGACTGAGCAGTTCTTC. Its translation is CSARLMTEQFF.